The sequence of this T cell receptor beta chain was determined in a study of early T cells in non-severe SARS-CoV-2 infection. Study overall: Sequenced material consisted of bulk RNA (from unsorted whole blood), and chains were unpaired.

This clonotype has at least ten counts. TCRdb redid the calling of the 5' RACE reads with MiXCR, one entry per CDR3 protein. Of fewer than 85,000 distinct CDR3 sequences detected, around an eighth appear once; the ten largest clones hold around 1.3%. V gave up 3 bases and J gave up 2 bases, with 14 bases separating them. CDR1 is KGHSH and CDR2 is LQKENI in the germline V gene. This CDR3 contains 16 residues. This TCR was sampled from an adult who was a healthcare worker with PCR-confirmed SARS-CoV-2 infection or an uninfected control (not recorded which). V gene TRBV18 combines with J gene TRBJ2-1, with D perhaps TRBD2 (6 bases). The source material was whole blood. CDR3 amino acids: CASSPVTGEAYNEQFF. DNA for the CDR3: TGTGCCAGCTCACCCGTTACTGGGGAGGCCTACAATGAGCAGTTCTTC. Variable domain in full (rest from reference TRBV18 and TRBJ2-1): NAGVMQNPRHLVRRRGQEARLRCSPMKGHSHVYWYRQLPEEGLKFMVYLQKENIIDESGMPKERFSAEFPKEGPSILRIQQVVRGDSAAYFCASSPVTGEAYNEQFFGPGTRLTVL.